This record looks at one T cell receptor (beta chain) sequence and its context. Its antigen is not identified. Assay: immunoSEQ multiplex PCR; the TCRdb copy retains only in-frame clones and omits some. The sample has about 94,000 clones; roughly nine tenths are singletons. There are 15 residues in the CDR3. From germline, CDR1 is SGHNT and CDR2 YYREEE (reference sequence). Trimming left V 2 bases short and J 7 bases short, with 18 bases between. The sample comes from a study of PD-1 blockade in classical Hodgkin lymphoma. General study findings and limits: CD4+ but not CD8+ TCR diversity rose significantly by C4D1. Those patients who began receiving nivolumab less than 1 year after ASCT had lower diversity, and they were excluded.

Exposure to brentuximab vedotin varied, and each patient had relapsed following autologous stem cell transplantation. V is TRBV5-4 and J is TRBJ1-2; tentatively, D is TRBD1 (6 bases). The source of this sequence is a human donor with classical Hodgkin lymphoma. The specimen comprised peripheral blood mononuclear cells (PBMCs), sampled before the second cycle of nivolumab. The CDR3 nucleotides read TGTGCCAGCAGCTTAGGGAACAGGGAAATAAGTGGCTACACCTTC. This sequence encodes CASSLGNREISGYTF.